This is a list of T cell receptor beta chains from one sample in a study of cytomegalovirus exposure and HLA in healthy donors. Sequencing was performed with immunoSEQ multiplex PCR; in TCRdb, only in-frame clones are kept and a portion is missing. The sample lists some 150,000 clones; over 65% were seen once. Input material: PBMCs. The receptors here all came from a man aged 18 to 30 in good health and CMV-seropositive. Both conserved end residues are part of each CDR3. A D gene is named only where the DNA matches it firmly. For some rows the clone size is stated as once, few or many, or as a class when expanded; others skip it.

d_gene,abundance,j_gene,v_gene,CDR3nt,CDR3aa
TRBD2,-,TRBJ2-7,TRBV6-1,TGTGCCACCTATAGCGGGAGCACCTACGAGCAGTACTTC,CATYSGSTYEQYF
TRBD1,many,TRBJ2-3,TRBV5-1,TGCGCCAGCAGCTTGGGGTCAGGGGGTTCAGATACGCAGTATTTT,CASSLGSGGSDTQYF
TRBD1,-,TRBJ1-1,TRBV9,TGTGCCAGCGGGACAGACATGAACACTGAAGCTTTCTTT,CASGTDMNTEAFF
-,-,TRBJ2-3,TRBV28,TGTGCCAGCAGTTACCGGGAAGTCACAGATACGCAGTATTTT,CASSYREVTDTQYF
TRBD1,-,TRBJ2-7,TRBV6-5,TGTGCCAGCAGTCAGACAGGGTCCCTCGAGCAGTACTTC,CASSQTGSLEQYF
TRBD2,-,TRBJ2-7,TRBV5-1,TGCGCCAGCAGCCCCTCTAGCGGGAGGGCCTATGAGCAGTACTTC,CASSPSSGRAYEQYF
-,-,TRBJ1-2,TRBV6-1,TGTGCCAGCAGTGAATGGGGGGTAGGCTATGGCTACACCTTC,CASSEWGVGYGYTF
TRBD2,once,TRBJ2-2,TRBV30,TGTGCCTGGAGTCGGATCCCTAGCGGGTCCTTTAGGGGCGGGGAGCTGTTTTTT,CAWSRIPSGSFRGGELFF
TRBD2,-,TRBJ2-2,TRBV5-4,TGTGCCAGCAGCTACCTAGCGGGCTCGATCGGGGAGCTGTTTTTT,CASSYLAGSIGELFF
TRBD1,-,TRBJ2-6,TRBV28,TGTGCCAGCAGTTTATTAAGCGGGACAGGGACCTCTGGGGCCAACGTCCTGACTTTC,CASSLLSGTGTSGANVLTF
TRBD1,-,TRBJ1-2,TRBV5-6,TGTGCCAGCAGATATGGGACAGGGGGCGGCTATGGCTACACCTTC,CASRYGTGGGYGYTF
-,-,TRBJ1-3,TRBV7-2,TGTGCCAGCAGCCCGAGAGACAGGAAGTTTTTCTCTGGAAACACCATATATTTT,CASSPRDRKFFSGNTIYF
TRBD1,-,TRBJ1-5,TRBV5-1,TGCGCCAGCAGCTTAACCGGGACAGACAGACGGCCCCAGCATTTT,CASSLTGTDRRPQHF
TRBD1,-,TRBJ1-5,TRBV4-1,TGCGCCAGCAGCCCCATAGACAGGGGAAGCAATCAGCCCCAGCATTTT,CASSPIDRGSNQPQHF
TRBD2,-,TRBJ2-1,TRBV5-4,TGTGCCAGCAGCTCGGGACTAGCGGTATACAATGAGCAGTTCTTC,CASSSGLAVYNEQFF
-,-,TRBJ1-2,TRBV29-1,TGCAGCGTTGAGATACAGGGACGTGGCTACACCTTC,CSVEIQGRGYTF
-,-,TRBJ2-7,TRBV18,TGTGCCAGCTCACCAAACAGGGAGTACGAGCAGTACTTC,CASSPNREYEQYF
TRBD2,-,TRBJ2-7,TRBV11-2,TGTGCCAGCAGCACTAGCGGGAGTGGGTACGAGCAGTACTTC,CASSTSGSGYEQYF
-,-,TRBJ1-1,TRBV29-1,TGCAGCGTCCGAGGAGGGGGGAGGGGGAACACTGAAGCTTTCTTT,CSVRGGGRGNTEAFF
TRBD1,-,TRBJ2-3,TRBV7-2,TGTGCCAGCAGCTCTGACAGGGGGCGAACAGATACGCAGTATTTT,CASSSDRGRTDTQYF
TRBD2,once,TRBJ2-1,TRBV7-9,TGTGCCAGCAGCCCGGGGCTAGCGGGGCTCGCTGAGCAGTTCTTC,CASSPGLAGLAEQFF
TRBD1,-,TRBJ1-1,TRBV4-1,TGCGCCAGCAGCCAAGCCGGGACAGGGCTTAGGGACGATGAAGCTTTCTTT,CASSQAGTGLRDDEAFF
-,-,TRBJ1-1,TRBV28,TGTGCCAGCAGTGGACCATTGGGGGGGGACACTGAAGCTTTCTTT,CASSGPLGGDTEAFF
-,-,TRBJ2-7,TRBV11-3,TGTGCCAGCAGCCTCGGTAGCGAGCAGTACTTC,CASSLGSEQYF
TRBD1,-,TRBJ2-2,TRBV4-1,TGCGCCAGCAGCCATCGGGACAGGGGGACCGGGGAGCTGTTTTTT,CASSHRDRGTGELFF
-,-,TRBJ2-3,TRBV13,TGTGCCAGCAGCCATTCAAGACAGGCCCTTTTGATAGATACGCAGTATTTT,CASSHSRQALLIDTQYF
TRBD2,-,TRBJ2-3,TRBV30,TGTGCCTGGAGTGGACCTCGAAGAGCTAGCGGGAGCACAGATACGCAGTATTTT,CAWSGPRRASGSTDTQYF
TRBD1,few,TRBJ2-3,TRBV6-6,TGTGCCAGCAGTTACGAACAGGGGGCCAAATTTGGTACGCAGTATTTT,CASSYEQGAKFGTQYF
TRBD1,few,TRBJ2-7,TRBV29-1,TGCAGCGGCTCCGGACAGGGACGAGAGCAGTACTTC,CSGSGQGREQYF
TRBD2,-,TRBJ2-3,TRBV5-6,TGTGCCAGTACCTTTCACGGGGGGAGCACAGATACGCAGTATTTT,CASTFHGGSTDTQYF
TRBD1,-,TRBJ1-1,TRBV28,TGTGCCAGCAGCTTCGGTCACAGGGGGGTTACTGAAGCTTTCTTT,CASSFGHRGVTEAFF
-,-,TRBJ1-4,TRBV5-1,TGCGCCAGCAGCTTGGGCATTCAGGGTTCTAATGAAAAACTGTTTTTT,CASSLGIQGSNEKLFF
-,-,TRBJ1-1,TRBV9,TGTGCCAGCAGCGTAGCCCCAGGAGGTCGGGGCACTGAAGCTTTCTTT,CASSVAPGGRGTEAFF
-,-,TRBJ2-7,TRBV4-2,TGTGCCAGCAGCCAAATCGCCTCGGGGGATGAGCAGTACTTC,CASSQIASGDEQYF
TRBD1,-,TRBJ1-1,TRBV9,TGTGCCAGCAGCCTCGAGGGGGCTCTCACTGAAGCTTTCTTT,CASSLEGALTEAFF
-,once,TRBJ1-5,TRBV19,TGTGCCAGTATGAGGGAGGGTCAGCCCCAGCATTTT,CASMREGQPQHF
TRBD1,-,TRBJ1-2,TRBV5-4,TGTGCCAGCAGCACCGGGACAGGGAGAGGCGGCTACACCTTC,CASSTGTGRGGYTF
TRBD2,-,TRBJ2-3,TRBV6-4,TGTGCCAGCAGTAGTCTAGCGGGGAGCACAGATACGCAGTATTTT,CASSSLAGSTDTQYF
-,-,TRBJ2-7,TRBV30,TGTGCCTGGAGAGGCCTGGGCAGGGAACAGTACTTC,CAWRGLGREQYF
-,-,TRBJ1-5,TRBV28,TGTGCCAGCAGTTTATTAGAACGGCCCCAGCATTTT,CASSLLERPQHF
-,-,TRBJ2-3,TRBV5-4,TGTGCCAGCAGCTCCGGGACTCCGCCGAGTACGCAGTATTTT,CASSSGTPPSTQYF
-,few,TRBJ2-5,TRBV10-3,TGTGCCACGGCGGACAGACACCAAGAGACCCAGTACTTC,CATADRHQETQYF
TRBD2,-,TRBJ2-3,TRBV27,TGTGCCAGCGGTGGGGGAGGGGCAGATACGCAGTATTTT,CASGGGGADTQYF
-,few,TRBJ1-2,TRBV5-4,TGTGCCAGCAGCTTGACCCAGTATGGCTACACCTTC,CASSLTQYGYTF
TRBD2,-,TRBJ2-5,TRBV18,TGTGCCAGCTCACGCACCCCGACTAGCGGTGGAGAGACCCAGTACTTC,CASSRTPTSGGETQYF
-,-,TRBJ2-7,TRBV25-1,TGTGCCAGCAGTGAGGATTACAGGGCAAAAGGGGCCTACGAGCAGTACTTC,CASSEDYRAKGAYEQYF
TRBD1,few,TRBJ1-2,TRBV4-2,TGTGCCAGCAGCCAAGATCGGGACAGGGGGTTTGGGATTTATGGCTACACCTTC,CASSQDRDRGFGIYGYTF
-,-,TRBJ1-1,TRBV6-5,TGTGCCAGCAGTCCCGTACAGGGAATGAACACTGAAGCTTTCTTT,CASSPVQGMNTEAFF
-,-,TRBJ1-4,TRBV28,TGTGCCAGCAGTTTAAGATTGGGGGGATATGAAAAACTGTTTTTT,CASSLRLGGYEKLFF
TRBD2,-,TRBJ2-7,TRBV28,TGTGCCAGCCTTCGTGGCCTAGCGGGGGACTACGAGCAGTACTTC,CASLRGLAGDYEQYF
-,-,TRBJ2-3,TRBV5-1,TGCGCCAGCAGCTTCATTGTAGATGATACGCAGTATTTT,CASSFIVDDTQYF
-,-,TRBJ2-7,TRBV5-6,TGTGCCAGCAGCTTGACCCGCTACGAGCAGTACTTC,CASSLTRYEQYF
TRBD1,once,TRBJ1-1,TRBV5-1,TGCGCCAGCAGCTTGGGGGACAGGGGCCGTTCTTTCTTT,CASSLGDRGRSFF